A single sample is the source of the 2 T cell receptor beta chains below, sequenced in a study of T cell responses to AZD1222 COVID-19 vaccine. Assay: immunoSEQ multiplex PCR; the TCRdb copy retains only in-frame clones and omits some. The sample has roughly 35,000 clones, approximately 86% seen once; the top ten hold 6.8%. The sample in question was peripheral blood, obtained on day 0 of AZD1222 vaccination. These receptors all come from an adult in good health.

This clone has only a few counts. CDR3 loop: CASSRQTGGYGYTF. For the CDR3, the DNA is TGTGCCAGCAGCCGTCAGACAGGGGGCTATGGCTACACCTTC. The genes are TRBV11-2 and TRBJ1-2; 9 bases line up with TRBD1. CDR3 length: 14 residues. Trimming at V came to 5 bases and at J to 4 bases, leaving 5 bases not matched to a gene. CDR1 SGHAT and CDR2 FQNNGV come from the germline V gene.

The chain combines TRBV4-1 with TRBJ1-4, with a tentative D call TRBD1 (5 bases). Germline V gene sequence: CDR1 MGHRA, CDR2 YSYEKL. The CDR3 runs 15 residues. V gave up 4 bases and J gave up 4 bases, with 13 bases separating them. The CDR3 spells CASSLGDGYNEKLFF. DNA of the CDR3: TGCGCCAGCAGCCTGGGGGACGGCTATAATGAAAAACTGTTTTTT.